The rows below give T cell receptor beta chains drawn from one sample of a study of cytomegalovirus exposure and HLA in healthy donors. Sequencing used immunoSEQ multiplex PCR; TCRdb keeps in-frame clones, though not all of them. The data hold some 56,000 clones, with 80% observed a single time. The material sequenced was PBMCs. The receptor source for this set is a middle-aged woman in good health and CMV-seronegative. The CDR3 runs from the conserved cysteine through the conserved F or W. D genes are given only for firm matches. Size values are once, few and many counts, or a class for expanded clones, and some rows have none.

D	J	V	size	length	DNA	CDR3
.	TRBJ1-4	TRBV7-9	.	14	TGTGCCAGCAGCCTAGGGGAGGCGGGTGAAAAACTGTTTTTT	CASSLGEAGEKLFF
.	TRBJ2-7	TRBV5-1	.	15	TGCGCCAGCAGCTTGAGATCAGGAGGCTCCTACGAGCAGTACTTC	CASSLRSGGSYEQYF
TRBD1	TRBJ2-7	TRBV6-1	.	14	TGTGCCAGCAGTGCGTCGGGACAGGGATACGAGCAGTACTTC	CASSASGQGYEQYF
.	TRBJ1-2	TRBV5-4	.	15	TGTGCCAGCAGCTTGGTTACAGGGAAAGACTATGGCTACACCTTC	CASSLVTGKDYGYTF
.	TRBJ2-7	TRBV6-1	.	14	TGTGCCAGCAGGAATTGGGGGGTTGGCTACGAGCAGTACTTC	CASRNWGVGYEQYF
TRBD1	TRBJ2-5	TRBV5-1	.	14	TGCGCCAGCAGGGGCCTGGCAGGGGGAGAGACCCAGTACTTC	CASRGLAGGETQYF
.	TRBJ1-6	TRBV28	.	13	TGTGCCAGCCACACACAGGGAAATTCACCCCTCCACTTT	CASHTQGNSPLHF
TRBD2	TRBJ2-1	TRBV7-6	few	15	TGTGCCAGCAGCCAAGGTAGCGGGACGTTTAGTGAGCAGTTCTTC	CASSQGSGTFSEQFF
TRBD2	TRBJ2-3	TRBV10-3	few	18	TGTGCCATCAGCCTTACCCCCGGACTAGCGGGAGTCGTAGATACGCAGTATTTT	CAISLTPGLAGVVDTQYF
.	TRBJ1-1	TRBV18	.	14	TGTGCCAGCTCGCAAACAGGTTCGAACACTGAAGCTTTCTTT	CASSQTGSNTEAFF
.	TRBJ1-5	TRBV4-2	.	17	TGTGCCAGCAGCCAAGATCGCCGGGGGGCCCGCAATCAGCCCCAGCATTTT	CASSQDRRGARNQPQHF
.	TRBJ2-3	TRBV25-1	.	14	TGTGCCAGCAGTCGAGGAGGGAGCACAGATACGCAGTATTTT	CASSRGGSTDTQYF
.	TRBJ1-1	TRBV28	once	17	TGTGCCAGCAGTAATGTTGGGGGGGCAGATATCGGCACTGAAGCTTTCTTT	CASSNVGGADIGTEAFF
.	TRBJ2-1	TRBV19	.	15	TGTGCCAGTAAACAGCGGGCCCTTGACTACAATGAGCAGTTCTTC	CASKQRALDYNEQFF
.	TRBJ2-5	TRBV7-3	.	15	TGTGCCAGCAGCTTAACGAACGGCAGGGGAGAGACCCAGTACTTC	CASSLTNGRGETQYF
TRBD1	TRBJ2-7	TRBV7-6	.	15	TGTGCCAGCAGCGCGACCGGGACAGACTCCTACGAGCAGTACTTC	CASSATGTDSYEQYF